This T cell receptor beta chain is drawn from a study of blood T cell repertoires in COVID-19 (dated by TCRdb to about 2020). Context from the whole study: The collaborator samples originated in the United States, Italy and Spain and spanned the acute and convalescent phases of COVID-19. HLA class I and class II types, where available, came from metadata supplied by the sample provider rather than from assay-based typing. Nearly every sample came with metadata listing a de-identified subject ID, COVID-19 status, age in years and sex. The repertoires were released in a freely available public database intended as a resource for research on the immune response to SARS-CoV-2. The samples were drawn from two sources: the first 160 participants of the ongoing ImmuneRACE study, and 1,200 or so subjects contributed by 6 global collaborators. Deeply sampled blood TCRbeta repertoires from subjects exposed to, actively infected with, or recovered from COVID-19 were included in the dataset. The material from the prospective study consisted of cDNA or gDNA derived from T cells, B-cell-depleted T cells, or PBMCs. Study-wide conclusions, independent of this receptor: The quantity of clinical and demographic metadata differed by source and by participant and was supplied without curation.

The collaborating institutions used their own protocols to collect whole blood in K2EDTA tubes. For TCRbeta analysis, collaborators shipped samples as frozen whole blood, isolated PBMCs, or DNA extracted from either of those sample types. TCRbeta CDR3 regions were amplified from genomic DNA by means of the immunoSEQ Assay, a bias-controlled multiplex PCR. Per the authors' processing: Within the assay, amplification of reference gene primers was used to estimate how many nucleated cells each sample contained. To quantify the absolute abundance of each unique TCRbeta CDR3 rearrangement, sequence reads were collapsed and filtered. For each sample, productive Simpson clonality was calculated as the square root of Simpson's diversity index across productive rearrangements. TCRdb provides this immuneACCESS table in a form limited to in-frame rearrangements. Some clones are lacking; in checked studies, under half of them reflect an unresolved V gene, and why the rest are absent is not known. V and J calls and clone size follow that table, whereas D and trimming were derived from the DNA. Present in this sample are fewer than 250,000 clones, 86% of which were seen just once. The top ten clones comprise more than 0.7% of the sample.

The sample holds a few counts of this clone. Its antigen is unknown. The input lacks base qualities; no much larger clone sits a single base away. The sample consisted of peripheral blood. This receptor was identified in a woman in her seventies with acute or convalescent COVID-19.

The nucleotide sequence reads TGTGCCAGCAGAGAAGGAGGTCCCCAGCATTTT. Protein translation: CASREGGPQHF. In this chain, TRBV12-3 or TRBV12-4 is recombined with TRBJ1-5; no D gene call is confident. The germline ends are 10 bases apart after V is trimmed by 6 bases and J by 10 bases. Measured from the cysteine to the phenylalanine, the CDR3 is 11 residues long. The sequence is cut down to CDR3 DNA, 33 bases in frame from base 1.